Listed below are T cell receptor beta chains from one sample, sequenced in a study of T cell clonotyping in hematopoietic cell transplantation. Here immunoSEQ multiplex PCR was the method, and the copy in TCRdb shows in-frame clones only, minus some. This sample has roughly 49,000 clones, with over 75% found just once. Sequenced here: peripheral blood mononuclear cells, sampled before stem cell transplant. The source of these receptors is a man aged 60 to 75 with biphenotypic leukemia. Some clones in this sample may be carry-over from other donors' samples. Both conserved end residues are part of each CDR3. The D gene is left open where the match is weak. Size tells how often a clone was seen (once, few, many) or the class of an expanded clone, and some rows leave it out.

>-|TRBD1|TRBV4-1|TRBJ2-7
TGCGCCAGCAGCCAAGACCCCGGGACAGGCACCTACGAGCAGTACTTC
CASSQDPGTGTYEQYF
>-|TRBD1|TRBV28|TRBJ2-7
TGTGCCAGCAGCTCAACAGGGGCCGAGCAGTACTTC
CASSSTGAEQYF
>-|-|TRBV28|TRBJ1-1
TGTGCCAACACTATTGGGGGCCATCAGAACACTGAAGCTTTCTTT
CANTIGGHQNTEAFF
>-|-|TRBV30|TRBJ2-7
TGTGCCTGGACACCGGGACTGAGAACCTACGAGCAGTACTTC
CAWTPGLRTYEQYF
>once|-|TRBV30|TRBJ2-7
TGTGCCTGGAGTCAAGACCGCGAGCAGTACTTC
CAWSQDREQYF
>-|TRBD1|TRBV2|TRBJ2-7
TGTGCCAGCAAGCTCGAACAGGGGGCCGGTGGCGAGCAGTACTTC
CASKLEQGAGGEQYF
>-|-|TRBV29-1|TRBJ1-1
TGCAGCGTTGGACGGTCGGTACGTGGGGCGGGGAGCACTGAAGCTTTCTTT
CSVGRSVRGAGSTEAFF
>-|-|TRBV20-1|TRBJ2-7
TGCAGTGCTATGGGCCCCAGGGAGCAGTACTTC
CSAMGPREQYF
>-|-|TRBV11-2|TRBJ1-5
TGTGCCAGCAGCTTAGATGTCACAGGCAATCAGCCCCAGCATTTT
CASSLDVTGNQPQHF
>-|-|TRBV6-6|TRBJ2-7
TGTGCCAGCAGCCCATCACAGGGGGGGGTTTACGAGCAGTACTTC
CASSPSQGGVYEQYF
>once|-|TRBV30|TRBJ1-1
TGTGCCTGGAGCGGAGGGATGAACACTGAAGCTTTCTTT
CAWSGGMNTEAFF
>-|-|TRBV30|TRBJ2-7
TGTGCCTGGAGTCCTCCCGTTACAGGGTCGTACCTCTACGAGCAGTACTTC
CAWSPPVTGSYLYEQYF
>-|-|TRBV7-9|TRBJ1-4
TGTGCCAGCAGCCACGCAGGGGAACATGAAAAACTGTTTTTT
CASSHAGEHEKLFF
>-|-|TRBV4-1|TRBJ1-1
TGCGCCAGCAGCCACCTCGACAGACCCACTGAAGCTTTCTTT
CASSHLDRPTEAFF
>-|-|TRBV28|TRBJ1-2
TGTGCCAGCAGCCTCCTTAAGGGGAACTATGGCTACACCTTC
CASSLLKGNYGYTF
>-|-|TRBV2|TRBJ1-5
TGTGCCAGCAGTGCATTTGACGGTCAGCCCCAGCATTTT
CASSAFDGQPQHF
>-|TRBD2|TRBV4-2|TRBJ2-1
TGTGCCAGCAGCCAAGTGTCGGCTAGCGGGAGGAATGAGCAGTTCTTC
CASSQVSASGRNEQFF
>-|TRBD1|TRBV9|TRBJ2-7
TGTGCCAGCAGCAAACAGGGGACCGTCTACGAGCAGTACTTC
CASSKQGTVYEQYF
>-|TRBD1|TRBV30|TRBJ2-2
TGTGCCTGGCGACAGGGCGCCGGGGAGCTGTTTTTT
CAWRQGAGELFF
>once|-|TRBV28|TRBJ1-5
TGTGCCAGCAGTTCCCCCTTTCGGGGGCATAGCAATCAGCCCCAGCATTTT
CASSSPFRGHSNQPQHF
>-|-|TRBV6-6|TRBJ1-1
TGTGCCAGCAGTTCTCGTTCGGGGGGGATGAACACTGAAGCTTTCTTT
CASSSRSGGMNTEAFF
>-|-|TRBV11-2|TRBJ2-6
TGTGCCAGCAGCGCCGGGGCTCCTGGGGCCAACGTCCTGACTTTC
CASSAGAPGANVLTF
>-|-|TRBV29-1|TRBJ1-2
TGCAGCGTTGATAGGCGAACTAACTATGGCTACACCTTC
CSVDRRTNYGYTF
>once|-|TRBV27|TRBJ2-7
TGTGCCAGCAGTCCTCGGCACCCAGGGGCGTACGAGCAGTACTTC
CASSPRHPGAYEQYF
>few|-|TRBV29-1|TRBJ1-1
TGCAGCGTTGGGTGGAACACTGAAGCTTTCTTT
CSVGWNTEAFF
>-|-|TRBV7-9|TRBJ2-7
TGTGCCAGCAGCCTATTACAAACCTACGAGCAGTACTTC
CASSLLQTYEQYF
>-|-|TRBV11-2|TRBJ2-7
TGTGCCAGCAGCTTAGGGGCAGGGGACGAGCAGTACTTC
CASSLGAGDEQYF
>-|TRBD1|TRBV27|TRBJ1-2
TGTGCCAGCAGTTTACAGGGGGGCTATGGCTACACCTTC
CASSLQGGYGYTF
>-|TRBD2|TRBV11-3|TRBJ2-3
TGTGCCAGCAGCCGTGGGGGGGGGACTAGTGCCGGCACAGATACGCAGTATTTT
CASSRGGGTSAGTDTQYF
>-|-|TRBV30|TRBJ2-7
TGTGCCCATAACCCAGGGGTCGAGGGGGAGCAGTACTTC
CAHNPGVEGEQYF
>-|-|TRBV30|TRBJ2-1
TGTGCCTGGAGTAGTATCAACAATGAGCAGTTCTTC
CAWSSINNEQFF
>-|-|TRBV28|TRBJ1-4
TGTGCCAGCAGTCAGGGAGATGAAAAACTGTTTTTT
CASSQGDEKLFF
>-|-|TRBV11-2|TRBJ2-1
TGTGCCAGCAGCGACCAAGGGAATGAGCAGTTCTTC
CASSDQGNEQFF
>-|-|TRBV28|TRBJ1-5
TGTGCCAGCAGTTTTCTTTTCGGGTACAGGGATCAGCCCCAGCATTTT
CASSFLFGYRDQPQHF
>-|TRBD1|TRBV4-2|TRBJ1-5
TGTGCCAGCAGCCAAATGGGAACAGGGGTCGGGGGTCAGCCCCAGCATTTT
CASSQMGTGVGGQPQHF
>-|TRBD2|TRBV7-6|TRBJ2-1
TGTGCCAGCAGCTCCCGGACTAGCGGAGCCTACAATGAGCAGTTCTTC
CASSSRTSGAYNEQFF
>-|-|TRBV4-1|TRBJ1-2
TGCGCCAGCAGCCAAGAAGTGGCGCGGGGCTATGGCTACACCTTC
CASSQEVARGYGYTF
>-|-|TRBV28|TRBJ2-1
TGTGCCAGCCTTCGTGGACCCTTCAATGAGCAGTTCTTC
CASLRGPFNEQFF
>-|TRBD1|TRBV7-6|TRBJ2-1
TGTGCCAGCAGCTTAGGACAGGGGCCCTTTTATGAGCAGTTCTTC
CASSLGQGPFYEQFF
>-|-|TRBV27|TRBJ1-5
TGTGCCAGCAGTTTATACTGGACAGATAGCAATCAGCCCCAGCATTTT
CASSLYWTDSNQPQHF
>-|-|TRBV14|TRBJ2-5
TGTGCCAGCAGCCTAAAGGGGACCCAGTACTTC
CASSLKGTQYF
>once|-|TRBV7-9|TRBJ1-1
TGTGCCAGCAGCTTAAATTTAGGAGAGCTGGCTGAAGCTTTCTTT
CASSLNLGELAEAFF
>-|-|TRBV30|TRBJ2-2
TGTGCCTGGAGTGGGTCAGAAGGGGAGCTGTTTTTT
CAWSGSEGELFF
>-|-|TRBV19|TRBJ1-2
TGTGCCAGTAGTCCGACCGGGGGTTCTAACTATGGCTACACCTTC
CASSPTGGSNYGYTF
>-|TRBD2|TRBV6-1|TRBJ2-1
TGTGCCAGCAGTGAAAGGTCTAGCGGGAGACGTGAGCAGTTCTTC
CASSERSSGRREQFF
>-|-|TRBV18|TRBJ2-2
TGTGCCAGCTCCCCCGAGGTGTCCGGGGAGCTGTTTTTT
CASSPEVSGELFF